The 27 T cell receptor beta chains below all came from one sample that was sequenced in a study of blood T cells in healthy people across ages. Next came a second PCR, run for about 6 to 12 cycles, which used a sample-barcoded 5' primer along with a J-beta primer mix. TCRdb passed the 5' RACE reads through MiXCR, listing each CDR3 protein once. The profile shows 780,000 or so distinct CDR3 sequences, about 56% of them singletons. Sequenced sample: blood. The receptors derive from a man aged 35 to 55 in good health.

The chain couples TRBV5-8 to TRBJ1-2; possible D gene TRBD1, 5 bases. From germline, CDR1 is SGHTS and CDR2 YDEGEE. The germline V and J ends were trimmed by 0 bases and 8 bases, with 14 bases remaining between them. The CDR3 is 14 amino acids. The CDR3, as DNA: TGTGCCAGCAGCTTGGGGAACAGGCTGCTCGGCTACACCTTC. It translates to CASSLGNRLLGYTF.

The rearrangement links TRBV5-8 to TRBJ2-4; 7 nucleotides match TRBD1. J was trimmed by 3 bases and V by 4 bases; bases with no gene match: 4. Germline assignment: CDR1 SGHTS and CDR2 YDEGEE. The CDR3 is 14 residues long. For the CDR3, the DNA is TGTGCCAGCAGCCCGGGACAGATCAAAAACATTCAGTACTTC. As protein: CASSPGQIKNIQYF. The full variable domain, completed using reference TRBV5-8 and TRBJ2-4, is EAGVTQSPTHLIKTRGQQATLRCSPISGHTSVYWYQQALGLGLQFLLWYDEGEERNRGNFPPRFSGRQFPNYSSELNVNALELEDSALYLCASSPGQIKNIQYFGAGTRLSVL.

This clonotype was observed a few times. The rearrangement joins TRBV5-6 to TRBJ1-1; D unresolved. The CDR3 contains 13 residues. CDR1 SGHDT and CDR2 YYEEEE come from the germline V gene. The ends were cut back, 0 bases at V and 5 bases at J, with 8 bases in the middle. In DNA form, the CDR3 reads TGTGCCAGCAGCTTGGGTTCGGGAACTGAAGCTTTCTTT. Protein: CASSLGSGTEAFF.

This chain joins TRBV18 and TRBJ1-1; D unclear. The CDR3 extends over 13 amino acids. Germline V gene sequence: CDR1 KGHSH, CDR2 LQKENI. Trimming cost V 3 bases and J 2 bases, with 7 bases left between them. The CDR3 nucleotides are TGTGCCAGCTCACCGGCTCCTAACACTGAAGCTTTCTTT. Translating it yields CASSPAPNTEAFF.

The chain recombines TRBV9 with TRBJ2-1; perhaps TRBD2 as D (6 bases). Germline V gene sequence: CDR1 SGDLS, CDR2 YYNGEE. Trimming took off 2 bases at V and 4 bases at J, with 13 bases between the two ends. The CDR3 extends over 15 amino acids. The CDR3 nucleotides are TGTGCCAGCAGCGTCAGGGAGGTTCTGTACAATGAGCAGTTCTTC. It is translated as CASSVREVLYNEQFF.

The chain links TRBV28 to TRBJ2-4; weak D call: TRBD1 (6 bases). The last part of the DNA fits TRBJ2-7 better; the J call may be wrong. This CDR3 is 15 amino acids long. From germline, CDR1 is MDHEN and CDR2 SYDVKM. The CDR3 loop is CASSPRGTNSYEQYF. The CDR3 DNA reads TGTGCCAGCAGCCCTAGGGGGACAAACTCCTACGAGCAGTACTTC.

The chain couples TRBV11-1 to TRBJ2-5; 7 bases line up with TRBD2. The germline CDR1 and CDR2 sequences are SGHAT and FQDESV (reference sequence). Unmatched junction bases numbered 5, after V lost 2 bases and J lost 5 bases. The CDR3 loop spans 14 amino acids. CDR3 residues: CASSLSGVAETQYF. The DNA of the CDR3 is TGTGCCAGCAGCTTAAGCGGGGTTGCGGAGACCCAGTACTTC. Full variable domain (rest looked up from reference TRBV11-1 and TRBJ2-5): EAEVAQSPRYKITEKSQAVAFWCDPISGHATLYWYRQILGQGPELLVQFQDESVVDDSQLPKDRFSAERLKGVDSTLKIQPAELGDSAMYLCASSLSGVAETQYFGPGTRLLVL.

This clonotype came up a few times. The chain carries TRBV5-1 and TRBJ2-5; no firm D call. Germline V CDR1 and CDR2: SGHRS, YFSETQ. The V end lost 3 bases, the J end lost 1 base, and 7 bases lay between the germline ends. CDR3 length equals 13 residues. The CDR3 sequence is CASSSYLQETQYF. CDR3 DNA: TGCGCCAGCAGCTCCTACCTCCAAGAGACCCAGTACTTC.

There are a few counts of this clonotype. The chain uses TRBV20-1 and TRBJ2-4; 10 bases match TRBD2. The junction had 4 bases not matched to a gene; V was cut back by 2 bases and J by 6 bases. Per germline, CDR1 DFQATT and CDR2 SNEGSKA (reference sequence). CDR3 length: 14 residues. CDR3 sequence: CSARLAGVLNIQYF. In DNA, the CDR3 is TGCAGTGCTAGACTAGCGGGAGTATTAAACATTCAGTACTTC.

The V gene is TRBV2, the J gene TRBJ2-5; 7 bases match TRBD1. The J call is uncertain, as TRBJ2-7 better fits the DNA end. Germline CDR1 reads SNHLY; CDR2 reads FYNNEI. The CDR3 is made up of 13 amino acids. The CDR3 region is CASQTGITYEQYF. The CDR3 coding sequence is TGTGCCAGCCAGACAGGGATTACCTACGAGCAGTACTTC.

Turning to this clonotype: This may arise from a read error, as a much more abundant clone is one base away. J is TRBJ1-2 and V is TRBV20-1; no clear D. The CDR3 covers 15 residues. Trimming took off 4 bases at V and 1 base at J, with 16 bases between the two ends. CDR1 is DFQATT and CDR2 is SNEGSKA in the germline V gene (reference sequence). The CDR3 protein is CSANVGGNLNYGYTF. Written as DNA, the CDR3 is TGCAGTGCTAACGTCGGCGGCAACCTTAACTATGGCTACACCTTC.

This clonotype has only a few counts. The gene calls are TRBV5-6 and TRBJ2-6; 8 bases line up with TRBD2. The CDR3 contains 17 residues. Germline CDR1 is SGHDT and CDR2 is YYEEEE. V dropped 3 bases and J dropped 6; count of bases not matched to a gene: 11. The CDR3 DNA follows: TGTGCCAGCAGCTCTAGCGGGTTACTTAGGGAGGCCAACGTCCTGACTTTC. Protein sequence: CASSSSGLLREANVLTF.

This clonotype was seen more than once but under ten times. The J gene is TRBJ2-5, the V gene TRBV5-4; 12 bases are shared with TRBD2. V gave up 4 bases and J gave up 5 bases; unmatched junction bases: 9. CDR1 is SGHNT and CDR2 is YYREEE in the germline V gene (reference sequence). This CDR3 comprises 16 residues. The CDR3 coding sequence is TGTGCCAGCAGCCTCCGACTAGCGGGGGCCGGGGAGACCCAGTACTTC. Encoded protein: CASSLRLAGAGETQYF.

The chain recombines TRBV29-1 with TRBJ2-1, with TRBD2 as a possible D gene (6 bases). The CDR3 sequence is 13 residues long. Trimming took 3 bases from V and 2 from J, leaving 8 bases between them. Germline CDR1 SQVTM, CDR2 ANQGSEA. The CDR3 loop reads CSVDRLAYNEQFF. The CDR3 DNA reads as TGCAGCGTTGACAGACTAGCCTACAATGAGCAGTTCTTC.

The chain combines TRBV7-8 with TRBJ1-5; D is ambiguous. The germline V gene has CDR1 SGHVS and CDR2 FQNEAQ. The CDR3 contains 15 residues. Trimming took off 5 bases at V and 2 bases at J, with 13 bases between the two ends. The CDR3 bases are TGTGCCAGCAGCGAAACAGAGATTCGCAATCAGCCCCAGCATTTT. The encoded protein is CASSETEIRNQPQHF.

V and J are TRBV9 and TRBJ2-5, with 7 bases identical to TRBD2. Germline CDR1 and CDR2: SGDLS and YYNGEE. The CDR3 consists of 16 residues. Trimming cost V 0 bases and J 11 bases; bases outside gene matches: 16. The CDR3 nucleotides read TGTGCCAGCAGCGTAGACGGCACGGCTAGCGGCAATGAGCAGTACTTC. It codes for CASSVDGTASGNEQYF.

The rearrangement joins TRBV12-3 or TRBV12-4 to TRBJ2-3; D may be TRBD2 (5 bases). This CDR3 comprises 15 residues. V dropped 1 base and J dropped 0 bases, with 8 bases sitting between them. The CDR3 loop is CASSLDEGSTDTQYF. The DNA of the CDR3 is TGTGCCAGCAGTTTAGATGAGGGAAGCACAGATACGCAGTATTTT.

The CDR3 protein is CASSPGGPLVEQYF. In nucleotides, the CDR3 is TGTGCCAGCAGCCCGGGAGGGCCTTTGGTTGAGCAGTACTTC. The rearrangement uses TRBV7-3 and TRBJ2-5, with 8 bases matching TRBD2. Germline lookup yields CDR1 SGHTA and CDR2 FQGTGA. CDR3 length equals 14 residues. J was trimmed by 11 bases and V by 5 bases; bases with no gene match: 13.

This clonotype was detected a few times. The CDR3 nucleotides are TGTGCCAGCTCGGACAGGGGTAATTCACCCCTCCACTTT. It specifies CASSDRGNSPLHF. The gene calls are TRBV25-1 and TRBJ1-6; 9 bases fit TRBD1. V trimming: 8 bases; J trimming: 6 bases; junction bases outside the gene matches: 2. Looked up from germline, CDR1 is MGHDK and CDR2 is SYGVNS. The CDR3 sequence is 13 residues long.

The rearrangement links TRBV4-2 to TRBJ2-3; 8 bases agree with TRBD2. Unmatched junction bases numbered 10, after V lost 6 bases and J lost 2 bases. Germline V CDR1 and CDR2: LGHNA, YNFKEQ. There are 16 residues in the CDR3. DNA for the CDR3: TGTGCCAGCAGTCTGAACCCAGCGGGAGACACAGATACGCAGTATTTT. Its translation is CASSLNPAGDTDTQYF.

The chain uses TRBV6-1 and TRBJ1-5; no definite D call. Germline CDR1 is MNHNS and CDR2 is SASEGT. V was shortened by 0 bases and J by 6 bases, with 33 bases between the two germline ends. This CDR3 has 22 amino acids. The CDR3 nucleotides read TGTGCCAGCAGTGAAGCGTTAGTGGGTCGTTTTGAGGTCGGTGGGGAAATTCAGCCCCAGCATTTT. It is translated as CASSEALVGRFEVGGEIQPQHF.

Only one count was recorded for this clonotype. The chain is built from TRBV2 and TRBJ2-3, with TRBD2 matching 8 bases. V was clipped by 6 bases and J by 4 bases; unmatched bases: 9. This CDR3 region has 15 residues. Looked up from germline, CDR1 is SNHLY and CDR2 is FYNNEI. The DNA for the CDR3 is TGTGCCAGCAGGGTCTTAGCGGGATTCGCAGATACGCAGTATTTT. Protein product: CASRVLAGFADTQYF.

The chain couples TRBV10-3 to TRBJ1-1; possibly TRBD1 for D (6 bases). The V and J ends lost 6 bases and 5 bases respectively, with 16 bases between them. Germline V gene sequence: CDR1 ENHRY, CDR2 SYGVKD. CDR3 length equals 14 residues. The CDR3 reads CAISVDQGWTEAFF. CDR3 sequence (DNA): TGTGCCATCAGCGTAGATCAGGGGTGGACTGAAGCTTTCTTT.

A few counts support this clonotype. The chain joins TRBV12-3 or TRBV12-4 to TRBJ2-1; 10 positions match TRBD1. V was clipped by 7 bases and J by 4 bases; unmatched bases: 19. This CDR3 contains 19 residues. Written as DNA, the CDR3 is TGTGCCAGCACCTATCTCGAGACAGGGGGCATGCTAAAGTACAATGAGCAGTTCTTC. Its protein product is CASTYLETGGMLKYNEQFF.

The chain employs TRBV7-8 and TRBJ2-3; D remains ambiguous. The CDR3 length is 11 residues. The V gene's germline CDR1 is SGHVS and CDR2 FQNEAQ. V was clipped by 5 bases and J by 7 bases, with 7 bases between them. The CDR3 loop reads CASSTQYTQYF. DNA of the CDR3: TGTGCCAGCAGCACCCAATATACGCAGTATTTT.

The chain has TRBV3-1 and TRBJ2-1; D might be TRBD2 (6 bases). Trimming took 4 bases from V and 10 from J, leaving 14 bases between them. The CDR3 covers 13 residues. The germline V gene has CDR1 LGHDT and CDR2 YNNKEL (reference sequence). CDR3 nucleotide sequence: TGTGCCAGCAGCCTGCAAAGGGCGGGAGAGCAGTTCTTC. Protein sequence: CASSLQRAGEQFF.

The chain links TRBV5-4 to TRBJ2-3, with 10 bases identical to TRBD1. J gave up 4 bases and V 9 bases, and 5 bases lay outside the gene matches. CDR1 and CDR2 from the germline V gene are SGHNT and YYREEE (reference sequence). The CDR3 is 13 residues long. CDR3 nucleotide sequence: TGTGCCAACCGGGACAGGGGCGCAGATACGCAGTATTTT. This codes for CANRDRGADTQYF.